This TCR beta chain is from a study of cytomegalovirus exposure and HLA in healthy donors. Overall study context: In a previous analysis, about 100 million unique TCR beta sequences were found from roughly 180 million T cells.

Trimming took 0 bases from V and 2 from J, leaving 7 bases between them. The CDR3 is 14 amino acids. Germline V gene sequence: CDR1 SGDLS, CDR2 YYNGEE. It was with 60 Vbeta and 13 Jbeta primers that the PCR ran. Only in-frame clones appear in the TCRdb table, and some are missing; sequencing was by immunoSEQ multiplex PCR. The sample consists of 93,000 or so clones, 80% to 90% of them appearing once. What was sequenced was PBMCs. The chain is built from TRBV9 and TRBJ2-3; no reliable D call. This clonotype was sampled from a woman under 30 in good health and CMV-seropositive. The CDR3 loop is CASSVGLVTDTQYF. CDR3 coding DNA: TGTGCCAGCAGCGTAGGATTAGTCACAGATACGCAGTATTTT.